This is a list of T cell receptor beta chains from one sample in a study of low-dose radiotherapy and immunotherapy resistance in tumors. Via MiXCR, TCRdb re-called the reads, giving one row per CDR3 protein. The sample has around 64,000 distinct CDR3 sequences, more than 20% seen once. Sequences were derived from PBMCs, sampled before treatment. The receptor set was obtained from a male donor with rectosigmoid adenocarcinoma. Both conserved end residues are part of each CDR3. The D gene is left open where the match is weak. Where a row states a size, it is once, few, many or the class of an expanded clone; other rows omit it.

many TRBJ2-5 TRBV7-9 - CASSLLGETQYF TGTGCCAGCAGCTTACTCGGGGAGACCCAGTACTTC
many TRBJ1-2 TRBV3-1 - CASSQGTVDPYGYTF TGTGCCAGCAGCCAAGGGACAGTTGATCCGTATGGCTACACCTTC
- TRBJ2-5 TRBV2 - CASRLGVGQYF TGTGCCAGCAGACTAGGGGTGGGTCAGTACTTC
many TRBJ2-2 TRBV30 - CAWSGTGGDGELFF TGTGCCTGGAGCGGGACTGGGGGTGACGGGGAGCTGTTTTTT
many TRBJ2-7 TRBV7-2 - CASSAARRNEQYF TGTGCCAGCAGCGCCGCCCGGAGGAACGAGCAGTACTTC
- TRBJ2-3 TRBV7-2 - CASSPEGLSTQYF TGTGCCAGCAGCCCAGAGGGACTCTCTACGCAGTATTTT
many TRBJ2-5 TRBV7-9 TRBD1 CASSPAGGTQYF TGTGCCAGCAGCCCAGCAGGGGGGACCCAGTACTTC
- TRBJ2-7 TRBV5-5 - CASSPPSDYEQYF TGTGCCAGCAGCCCCCCTTCGGACTACGAGCAGTACTTC
many TRBJ2-7 TRBV28 TRBD1 CASSLPGQRSYEQYF TGTGCCAGCAGTTTACCGGGACAGCGCTCCTACGAGCAGTACTTC
many TRBJ2-3 TRBV5-1 - CASSLKDTQYF TGCGCCAGCAGCTTAAAAGATACGCAGTATTTT
many TRBJ2-4 TRBV5-1 - CASSLEVTDKNIQYF TGCGCCAGCAGCTTGGAAGTGACAGATAAAAACATTCAGTACTTC
many TRBJ1-5 TRBV5-1 - CASSLGFNQPQHF TGCGCCAGCAGCTTGGGGTTCAATCAGCCCCAGCATTTT
many TRBJ2-3 TRBV28 - CASSLGRNTDTQYF TGTGCCAGCAGTTTGGGCAGAAACACAGATACGCAGTATTTT
many TRBJ1-1 TRBV5-1 - CASSPSTGNTEAFF TGCGCCAGCAGCCCCTCGACGGGGAACACTGAAGCTTTCTTT
many TRBJ2-2 TRBV12-3/TRBV12-4 - CASSPQAENTGELFF TGTGCCAGCAGCCCCCAAGCGGAGAACACCGGGGAGCTGTTTTTT
many TRBJ1-4 TRBV7-2 - CASSPTTEELFF TGTGCCAGCAGCCCGACGACGGAGGAACTGTTTTTT
many TRBJ1-1 TRBV5-8 - CASSPQGNTEAFF TGTGCCAGCAGTCCGCAGGGTAACACTGAAGCTTTCTTT
many TRBJ1-1 TRBV2 - CASTVDGGYTEAFF TGTGCCAGCACCGTGGACGGGGGTTACACTGAAGCTTTCTTT
many TRBJ2-3 TRBV4-3 TRBD1 CASSQDRGTGADTQYF TGCGCCAGCAGCCAAGATCGTGGGACAGGGGCAGATACGCAGTATTTT
- TRBJ2-1 TRBV29-1 - CSVPLGFNEQFF TGCAGCGTCCCTTTGGGGTTCAATGAGCAGTTCTTC
many TRBJ2-7 TRBV29-1 - CSVEEGDIYEQYF TGCAGCGTTGAAGAGGGGGACATCTACGAGCAGTACTTC
many TRBJ2-2 TRBV28 TRBD2 CASRSAGRASTGELFF TGTGCCAGCAGATCCGCCGGGAGGGCGAGCACCGGGGAGCTGTTTTTT
once TRBJ1-4 TRBV24-1 TRBD1 CATSDPGTGNEKLFF TGTGCCACCAGTGATCCGGGGACAGGGAATGAAAAACTGTTTTTT
many TRBJ2-1 TRBV7-3 TRBD1 CASSSQTGTREQFF TGTGCCAGCAGCTCACAGACAGGGACGAGAGAGCAGTTCTTC
many TRBJ2-7 TRBV7-2 - CASSPNRRVDEQYF TGTGCCAGCAGCCCAAACAGGCGTGTGGACGAGCAGTACTTC
- TRBJ2-1 TRBV28 - CASSFLRGIYNEQFF TGTGCCAGCAGTTTCCTCAGGGGAATCTACAATGAGCAGTTCTTC
few TRBJ1-1 TRBV9 - CASSVIGAGTEAFFF TGTGCCAGCAGCGTAATCGGCGCGGGCACTGAAGCTTTCTTCTTT